This T cell receptor beta chain is drawn from a study of spatial heterogeneity in lung cancer. Trimming removed 3 bases at V and 1 base at J, with 6 bases between. The CDR3 length is 13 residues. Regarding the study as a whole: Expanded intratumoral alpha and beta TCR counts tracked tumor mutation counts. Expanded TCRs classified as ubiquitous or regional were counted, and these counts tracked ubiquitous and regional nonsynonymous mutations, respectively.

Specified time point: sample taken at primary tumor resection. The donor group consisted of approximately 77 patients who had untreated, early-stage non-small cell lung cancer. This clonotype was found many times. What it binds is not known. With the library built for alpha chains, this beta chain is off target and its frequency is not meaningful. Every TCR cDNA molecule bore a unique molecular identifier. TCRdb processed the 5' RACE reads anew with MiXCR; each CDR3 protein has one entry. Seen here are 17,000 or so distinct CDR3 sequences, 6.2% observed once, and the top ten hold 5.5% to 8%. The TCR sequence derives from a male donor with early-stage non-small cell lung cancer. Source: lung tumor tissue, taken at surgery. The chain is built from TRBV12-3 or TRBV12-4 and TRBJ1-1; D not resolved. CDR3 in DNA: TGTGCCAGCAGTTTCGGCAGGAACACTGAAGCTTTCTTT. Its protein product is CASSFGRNTEAFF.